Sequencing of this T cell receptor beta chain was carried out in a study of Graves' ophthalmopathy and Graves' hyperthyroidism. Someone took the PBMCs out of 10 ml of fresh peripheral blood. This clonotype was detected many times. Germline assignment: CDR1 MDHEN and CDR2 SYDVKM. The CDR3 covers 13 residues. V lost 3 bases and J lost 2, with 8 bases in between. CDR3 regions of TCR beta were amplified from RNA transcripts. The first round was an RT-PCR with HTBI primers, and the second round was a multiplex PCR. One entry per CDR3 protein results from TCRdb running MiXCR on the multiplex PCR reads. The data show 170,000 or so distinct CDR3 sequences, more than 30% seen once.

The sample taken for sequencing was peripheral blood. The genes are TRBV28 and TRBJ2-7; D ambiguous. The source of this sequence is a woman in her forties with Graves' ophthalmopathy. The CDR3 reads CASSLWQTYEQYF. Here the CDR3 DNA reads TGTGCCAGCAGTTTGTGGCAGACCTACGAGCAGTACTTC.